This entry concerns a single T cell receptor (beta chain). Germline CDR1 and CDR2: SNHLY and FYNNEI. The CDR3 loop spans 15 amino acids. Between the trimmed V and J ends, which lost 7 bases and 3 bases, there was a span of 15 bases. This record comes from a study of shared clonotypes between healthy human individuals. Libraries were prepared by immunoSEQ multiplex PCR; TCRdb keeps only in-frame clonotypes and omits some of them. The table lists approximately 1.9 million clones, 90% to 95% of them singletons. Naive CD8 cells lacked CD45RO and underwent positive selection for CCR7, leaving out terminally differentiated effector memory CD45RA+ cells.

What was sequenced was naive CD8+ T cells from PBMCs. This sequence joins TRBV2 and TRBJ2-2; D may be TRBD2 (6 bases). The receptor comes from a man aged 18-30 years in good health. Some clones in this sample may be carry-over from other donors' samples. The CDR3 DNA reads as TGTGCCAGCACCCCGTGGGGGGAGGACACCGGGGAGCTGTTTTTT. It yields the protein CASTPWGEDTGELFF.